These T cell receptor beta chains were read from a single sample in a study of T cell changes during pregnancy in multiple sclerosis. Libraries were prepared by immunoSEQ multiplex PCR; TCRdb keeps only in-frame clonotypes and omits some of them. The data show about 8,500 clones, nearly 90% seen once. Sequenced material: CD8+ T cells from peripheral blood mononuclear cells, taken in the first trimester of pregnancy. The receptors come from a female donor in good health, enrolled as a control in a pregnancy study. The CDR3 runs from the conserved cysteine through the conserved F or W. The D gene is left open where the match is weak. Not every row has a clone size; where given, it reads once, few, many or a size class.

abundance,j_gene,v_gene,d_gene,CDR3aa,CDR3nt
few,TRBJ1-1,TRBV5-4,TRBD1,CASSLTTGYTEAFF,TGTGCCAGCAGCTTGACGACAGGGTACACTGAAGCTTTCTTT
once,TRBJ1-2,TRBV2,TRBD1,CASSPTQGPQIYGYTF,TGTGCCAGCAGCCCCACACAGGGGCCTCAAATCTATGGCTACACCTTC
medium-sized,TRBJ2-3,TRBV19,NA,CATEEGARGADTQYF,TGTGCCACCGAGGAGGGGGCGAGGGGCGCAGATACGCAGTATTTT
NA,TRBJ2-1,TRBV21-1,NA,CASSKVALAGPHNEQFF,TGTGCCAGCAGCAAAGTAGCACTAGCGGGGCCCCACAATGAGCAGTTCTTC
NA,TRBJ1-1,TRBV6-1,NA,CASSEIEGFTEAFF,TGTGCCAGCAGTGAAATCGAGGGTTTCACTGAAGCTTTCTTT
NA,TRBJ2-1,TRBV6-1,NA,CASSPEVHNEQFF,TGTGCCAGCAGTCCCGAGGTACACAATGAGCAGTTCTTC
NA,TRBJ1-1,TRBV6-5,TRBD1,CASSETGGRTEAFF,TGTGCCAGCAGCGAGACAGGGGGGAGGACTGAAGCTTTCTTT
NA,TRBJ2-2,TRBV21-1,NA,CASSKEPPGGNTGELFF,TGTGCCAGCAGCAAAGAGCCGCCAGGGGGAAACACCGGGGAGCTGTTTTTT
NA,TRBJ1-5,TRBV6-4,NA,CASSDSSGQSNQPQHF,TGTGCCAGCAGTGACTCGTCAGGACAGTCCAATCAGCCCCAGCATTTT
NA,TRBJ2-1,TRBV7-8,TRBD2,CASSLGTSGGEQFF,TGTGCCAGCAGCTTAGGGACTAGCGGGGGCGAGCAGTTCTTC
once,TRBJ2-2,TRBV30,NA,CAWNPKASGESGELFF,TGTGCCTGGAACCCGAAGGCTAGTGGGGAGAGCGGGGAGCTGTTTTTT
NA,TRBJ2-7,TRBV6-6,TRBD1,CASSFRGQGTGEQYF,TGTGCCAGCAGTTTTAGGGGACAGGGTACCGGCGAGCAGTACTTC
once,TRBJ2-7,TRBV2,TRBD1,CASDDRDSSYEQYF,TGTGCCAGCGACGATAGGGACAGCTCCTACGAGCAGTACTTC
NA,TRBJ2-7,TRBV5-6,NA,CASSYGGSEQYF,TGTGCCAGCAGTTACGGGGGTAGCGAGCAGTACTTC
NA,TRBJ2-7,TRBV28,TRBD1,CASSADRATDEQYF,TGTGCCAGCAGTGCGGACAGGGCGACGGACGAGCAGTACTTC
NA,TRBJ1-2,TRBV29-1,NA,CSVDEGRDGYTF,TGCAGCGTTGATGAAGGGAGGGATGGCTACACCTTC
NA,TRBJ1-2,TRBV6-5,NA,CASSYDTRRYTF,TGTGCCAGCAGTTATGACACCCGCCGCTACACCTTC
NA,TRBJ1-2,TRBV9,NA,CASRGYDGRGKGGYTF,TGTGCCAGCAGGGGATACGATGGCAGGGGAAAGGGTGGCTACACCTTC
NA,TRBJ2-3,TRBV21-1,NA,CASIAGKARTDTQYF,TGTGCCAGCATCGCGGGGAAGGCCCGCACAGATACGCAGTATTTT
NA,TRBJ1-1,TRBV19,NA,CASAQGSPSEAFF,TGTGCCAGTGCGCAGGGATCGCCCTCTGAAGCTTTCTTT
once,TRBJ1-1,TRBV7-9,TRBD1,CASSYGRGPLNTEAFF,TGTGCCAGCAGCTATGGTAGGGGGCCTTTGAACACTGAAGCTTTCTTT
once,TRBJ2-2,TRBV7-2,NA,CASSLNQLANTGELFF,TGTGCCAGCAGCTTAAATCAGCTAGCGAATACCGGGGAGCTGTTTTTT
NA,TRBJ1-5,TRBV27,NA,CASSRQTSNQPQHF,TGTGCCAGCAGTCGACAGACTAGCAATCAGCCCCAGCATTTT
NA,TRBJ1-5,TRBV18,NA,CASSPPGTPNQPQHF,TGTGCCAGCTCACCACCTGGGACTCCAAATCAGCCCCAGCATTTT
NA,TRBJ2-7,TRBV18,TRBD2,CASSVGLAGNEQYF,TGTGCCAGCTCCGTGGGGCTAGCGGGCAACGAGCAGTACTTC
medium-sized,TRBJ2-4,TRBV7-9,NA,CASSLVTTKNIQYF,TGTGCCAGCAGCTTAGTGACTACCAAAAACATTCAGTACTTC
few,TRBJ1-1,TRBV19,NA,CASSIDGGVTEAFF,TGTGCCAGTAGTATAGATGGGGGCGTCACTGAAGCTTTCTTT
NA,TRBJ2-6,TRBV6-4,NA,CASSVVSGANVLTF,TGTGCCAGCAGTGTAGTCTCTGGGGCCAACGTCCTGACTTTC
NA,TRBJ1-1,TRBV7-6,TRBD1,CASSPFFTGQDEAFF,TGTGCCAGCAGCCCCTTCTTCACGGGACAGGATGAAGCTTTCTTT
NA,TRBJ2-1,TRBV13,NA,CASSLPEGGEQFF,TGTGCCAGCAGCTTACCGGAGGGTGGCGAGCAGTTCTTC
NA,TRBJ2-3,TRBV11-2,NA,CASSLQGTTDTQYF,TGTGCCAGCAGCTTACAGGGTACCACAGATACGCAGTATTTT
NA,TRBJ2-5,TRBV7-9,NA,CASSLVGGHQQETQYF,TGTGCCAGCAGCTTAGTTGGTGGGCACCAGCAAGAGACCCAGTACTTC
once,TRBJ2-3,TRBV10-3,TRBD2,CAISESGGDSTDTQYF,TGTGCCATCAGTGAGTCGGGGGGGGACAGCACAGATACGCAGTATTTT
few,TRBJ1-1,TRBV11-1,NA,CASSLSQSRSREAFF,TGTGCCAGCAGCTTGAGTCAGTCACGGAGCCGTGAAGCTTTCTTT
NA,TRBJ2-5,TRBV6-1,NA,CASSEGAEETQYF,TGTGCCAGCAGTGAAGGGGCAGAAGAGACCCAGTACTTC
NA,TRBJ2-7,TRBV6-5,NA,CAVKQGRTYEQYF,TGTGCCGTCAAACAGGGTCGAACCTACGAGCAGTACTTC
NA,TRBJ2-1,TRBV15,TRBD2,CATKEAGGENEQFF,TGTGCCACCAAGGAAGCGGGGGGGGAAAATGAGCAGTTCTTC
NA,TRBJ2-2,TRBV6-4,TRBD1,CASSAQSWAGGSTGELFF,TGTGCCAGCAGTGCCCAAAGCTGGGCAGGGGGTTCCACCGGGGAGCTGTTTTTT
NA,TRBJ1-2,TRBV29-1,NA,CSVESRDNSYYGYTF,TGCAGCGTGGAAAGTAGGGACAATTCTTACTATGGCTACACCTTC
NA,TRBJ2-1,TRBV10-3,NA,CAISGGTHNEQFF,TGTGCCATCAGTGGCGGGACCCACAATGAGCAGTTCTTC
NA,TRBJ1-6,TRBV25-1,NA,CASSIQGPDYNSPLHF,TGTGCCAGCAGTATCCAGGGGCCCGACTATAATTCACCCCTCCACTTT
few,TRBJ2-1,TRBV15,TRBD1,CATSRDRQGVDEQFF,TGTGCCACCAGCAGAGATAGACAGGGGGTTGATGAGCAGTTCTTC
NA,TRBJ2-7,TRBV5-1,TRBD1,CASRQGYEQYF,TGCGCCAGCCGACAGGGCTACGAGCAGTACTTC
NA,TRBJ2-7,TRBV19,NA,CASSIGSGYEQYF,TGTGCCAGTAGTATCGGTTCGGGGTACGAGCAGTACTTC
NA,TRBJ2-3,TRBV19,NA,CASSITGANGGDTQYF,TGTGCCAGTAGTATCACGGGAGCCAACGGGGGAGATACGCAGTATTTT
NA,TRBJ1-1,TRBV15,TRBD1,CATSSLLIQGVEVKAFF,TGTGCCACCAGCTCTTTGCTCATTCAGGGGGTGGAAGTTAAAGCTTTCTTT
NA,TRBJ1-6,TRBV6-6,NA,CASSYSFEQGSPLHF,TGTGCCAGCAGTTATTCCTTCGAACAGGGTTCACCCCTCCACTTT
NA,TRBJ2-3,TRBV7-9,NA,CASSLSARQDTDTQYF,TGTGCCAGCAGCTTATCAGCCAGACAGGACACAGATACGCAGTATTTT